The rows below give T cell receptor beta chains drawn from one sample of a study of shared clonotypes between healthy human individuals. Profiling relied on immunoSEQ multiplex PCR, and the TCRdb table lists in-frame clones only, not all of them. This sample has fewer than 1.4 million clones, with approximately 80% found just once. The sequenced sample was memory CD4+ T cells from PBMCs. These receptors were taken from a man between 18 and 35 years old in good health. Some clones in this sample may be carry-over from other donors' samples. Each CDR3 is given with its conserved first and last residue. D genes are given only for firm matches. Clone size is shown for a subset of rows, as once, few, many or a class of expanded clone.

v_gene	len	j_gene	abundance	d_gene	CDR3nt	CDR3aa
TRBV5-8	15	TRBJ2-7	.	TRBD1	TGTGCCGGATATCAGCCGGGACAGGCCTCCTACGAGCAGTACTTC	CAGYQPGQASYEQYF
TRBV27	16	TRBJ2-1	few	.	TGTGCCAGCAGTCCGTACAGGGATCGGGTCTACAATGAGCAGTTCTTC	CASSPYRDRVYNEQFF
TRBV7-9	15	TRBJ2-3	.	TRBD1	TGTGCCAGCAGCACTAGTTGGGACAGGGGAGATACGCAGTATTTT	CASSTSWDRGDTQYF
TRBV5-1	14	TRBJ2-3	.	.	TGCGCCAGCGGCGCCTTTCCTAGCGCAGATACGCAGTATTTT	CASGAFPSADTQYF
TRBV7-2	15	TRBJ2-7	.	TRBD2	TGTGCCAGCAGCTTAATGATAGCGGGTGGCTACGAGCAGTACTTC	CASSLMIAGGYEQYF
TRBV23-1	13	TRBJ2-5	.	TRBD1	TGCGCCAGATCAGGGGGCTGGCAAGAGACCCAGTACTTC	CARSGGWQETQYF
TRBV7-8	15	TRBJ1-3	.	.	TGTGCCAGCAGCTTAGCGGGGGCGCTGGGAAACACCATATATTTT	CASSLAGALGNTIYF
TRBV5-8	13	TRBJ1-5	.	.	TGTGCCAGCAGCTTGGTTGGCGGTCAGCCCCAGCATTTT	CASSLVGGQPQHF
TRBV28	19	TRBJ1-1	many	.	TGTGCCAGCAGTCCTTGGGACGTAGGGGCCCTTCGACCGAACACTGAAGCTTTCTTT	CASSPWDVGALRPNTEAFF
TRBV2	13	TRBJ2-1	.	.	TGTGCCAGCAGCTTCGGACTTAACAATGAGCAGTTCTTC	CASSFGLNNEQFF
TRBV18	16	TRBJ2-7	.	TRBD2	TGTGCCAGCTCACCGATCCCGAGCGGGGGAACCTACGAGCAGTACTTC	CASSPIPSGGTYEQYF
TRBV27	13	TRBJ1-2	.	.	TGTGCCAGCAGTTTCCACCAGGGCCATGGCTACACCTTC	CASSFHQGHGYTF
TRBV2	12	TRBJ1-4	many	TRBD1	TGTGCCAGCAGTGGGACAGGGAGTCGGGTGTTTTTT	CASSGTGSRVFF
TRBV5-1	13	TRBJ2-5	.	.	TGCGCCAGCCGCGGGCTAACACAAGAGACCCAGTACTTC	CASRGLTQETQYF
TRBV2	14	TRBJ1-2	.	.	TGTGCCAGCAGTGAAGCGCGGGAGTTCTATGGCTACACCTTC	CASSEAREFYGYTF
TRBV9	13	TRBJ2-1	.	.	TGTGCCAGCACCCCCGGAGGTCTCGGAGAGCAGTTCTTC	CASTPGGLGEQFF
TRBV9	17	TRBJ1-3	.	TRBD1	TGTGCCAGCAGCCCCCGGGCAGGGGGTAGGTCTGGAAACACCATATATTTT	CASSPRAGGRSGNTIYF
TRBV6-5	14	TRBJ1-1	.	TRBD1	TGTGCCAGCAGCAATGACAGGGGGGACACTGAAGCTTTCTTT	CASSNDRGDTEAFF
TRBV30	14	TRBJ2-4	.	TRBD2	TGTGCCTGGAGTGTGATGGGGGGGGGAAACATTCAGTACTTC	CAWSVMGGGNIQYF
TRBV2	13	TRBJ2-7	few	.	TGTGCCAGCACCCGGACAGCCCGCGGCGAGCAGTACTTC	CASTRTARGEQYF
TRBV5-5	14	TRBJ2-7	.	.	TGTGCCAGCAGCCCCCTGGCGCGGTCCTACGAGCAGTACTTC	CASSPLARSYEQYF
TRBV9	14	TRBJ2-7	.	.	TGTGCCAGCAGCGCGAGCGGATCTCCCTACGAGCAGTACTTC	CASSASGSPYEQYF
TRBV2	11	TRBJ2-1	.	.	TGTGCCAGCAGTGACTCGGCCCAGCAGTTCTTC	CASSDSAQQFF
TRBV4-2	12	TRBJ1-1	.	.	TGTGCCAGCAGCCAAGCTCATACAGAAGCTTTCTTT	CASSQAHTEAFF
TRBV7-2	12	TRBJ1-1	.	.	TGTGCCAGTGGGACCCTTACTACTGAAGCTTTCTTT	CASGTLTTEAFF
TRBV6-1	14	TRBJ1-2	.	.	TGTGCCAGCAGCCTTCAGGGAGGGTACGATGGCTACACCTTC	CASSLQGGYDGYTF
TRBV27	13	TRBJ2-3	once	.	TGTGCCAGCAGTTCGGCACCGACGGGGACGCAGTATTTT	CASSSAPTGTQYF
TRBV29-1	15	TRBJ1-1	many	.	TGCAGCGTTGGGGCTGGATGGGGGATGAACACTGAAGCTTTCTTT	CSVGAGWGMNTEAFF
TRBV4-1	15	TRBJ1-1	.	TRBD1	TGCGCCAGCAGCCAGGGTCGGACAGGGCAAACTGAAGCTTTCTTT	CASSQGRTGQTEAFF
TRBV11-1	15	TRBJ2-5	.	.	TGTGCCAGCAGCTTAGAAATGAGCAGAGAAGAGACCCAGTACTTC	CASSLEMSREETQYF
TRBV18	15	TRBJ1-4	.	.	TGTGCCAGCTCACCACGGCCCTCAGGGGTTGAAAAACTGTTTTTT	CASSPRPSGVEKLFF
TRBV7-2	16	TRBJ2-3	.	.	TGTGCCAGCAGCTTTATCAGCGGAGGGAGCATAGATACGCAGTATTTT	CASSFISGGSIDTQYF
TRBV4-1	17	TRBJ1-3	.	TRBD1	TGCGCCAGCAGCCAACTTAGGACAGGACGCTCTGGAAACACCATATATTTT	CASSQLRTGRSGNTIYF
TRBV6-5	13	TRBJ2-7	.	.	TGTGCCAGCAAAACCGGGACCACCTACGAGCAGTACTTC	CASKTGTTYEQYF
TRBV7-9	16	TRBJ2-5	.	TRBD2	TGTGCCAGCAGCTTAGGGTTAGCGGGAGAGGGAGAGACCCAGTACTTC	CASSLGLAGEGETQYF
TRBV5-1	13	TRBJ2-7	.	TRBD1	TGCGCCACCTCACCGACAGGGCTAACCGAGCAGTACTTC	CATSPTGLTEQYF
TRBV18	15	TRBJ1-2	.	.	TGTGCCAGCTCCCAGGGTAGTCCTCAAGTCTATGGCTACACCTTC	CASSQGSPQVYGYTF
TRBV28	11	TRBJ2-1	.	.	TGTGCCAGCAACAGATACAATGAGCAGTTCTTC	CASNRYNEQFF
TRBV25-1	16	TRBJ1-4	.	.	TGTGCCACCATTCTCTCGCCGAGGGACACTAATGAAAAACTGTTTTTT	CATILSPRDTNEKLFF
TRBV13	18	TRBJ2-2	.	.	TGTGCCAGCAGCTTCTCTCCTACGTCCTCGCGAAACACCGGGGAGCTGTTTTTT	CASSFSPTSSRNTGELFF
TRBV2	14	TRBJ1-1	.	.	TGTGCCAGCAGTGGGCAGGGCGGAGGTACTGAAGCTTTCTTT	CASSGQGGGTEAFF
TRBV7-7	15	TRBJ2-1	.	TRBD2	TGTGCCAGCAGCCGTCTAGCGGGGGCTTACAATGAGCAGTTCTTC	CASSRLAGAYNEQFF
TRBV28	16	TRBJ2-1	.	TRBD2	TGTGCCAGCAAGGGCGGGAGGGCCCTCTCCTACAATGAGCAGTTCTTC	CASKGGRALSYNEQFF
TRBV30	13	TRBJ1-1	.	.	TGTGCCTGGATAGCCCGAGCGGCCTTAAAAGCTTTCTTT	CAWIARAALKAFF
TRBV9	14	TRBJ1-2	few	.	TGTGCCAGCAGCGTAAAAAGCTTCGACTATGGCTACACCTTC	CASSVKSFDYGYTF
TRBV5-1	14	TRBJ1-1	.	.	TGCGCCAGCAGCTTGGTCACGGGTGGGACTGAAGCTTTCTTT	CASSLVTGGTEAFF
TRBV5-1	14	TRBJ1-2	.	.	TGCGCCAGCAGCTTGGCAGGGGCCACTGGGGGCTACACCTTC	CASSLAGATGGYTF
TRBV6-5	13	TRBJ2-1	.	.	TGTGCCAGCAGTCTCCAACCGGGCCCCGAGCAGTTCTTC	CASSLQPGPEQFF
TRBV5-1	15	TRBJ1-3	.	TRBD1	TGCGCCAGCAGCCCCAGGGGGGGCTCTGGAAACACCATATATTTT	CASSPRGGSGNTIYF
TRBV5-1	14	TRBJ2-4	.	.	TGCGCCAGCAGCCCCACGGGGAGTCAGCACATTCAGTACTTC	CASSPTGSQHIQYF
TRBV28	14	TRBJ2-3	.	TRBD2	TGTGCCAGCAGTTTACGAGCGGGAGGGGATACGCAGTATTTT	CASSLRAGGDTQYF
TRBV28	14	TRBJ1-2	.	.	TGTGCCAGCAGTTTACCAGATACTAACTATGGCTACACCTTC	CASSLPDTNYGYTF
TRBV5-1	16	TRBJ2-6	.	TRBD1	TGCGCCAGCCGGGGACAGGGGGCGTCTGGGGCCAACGTCCTGACTTTC	CASRGQGASGANVLTF